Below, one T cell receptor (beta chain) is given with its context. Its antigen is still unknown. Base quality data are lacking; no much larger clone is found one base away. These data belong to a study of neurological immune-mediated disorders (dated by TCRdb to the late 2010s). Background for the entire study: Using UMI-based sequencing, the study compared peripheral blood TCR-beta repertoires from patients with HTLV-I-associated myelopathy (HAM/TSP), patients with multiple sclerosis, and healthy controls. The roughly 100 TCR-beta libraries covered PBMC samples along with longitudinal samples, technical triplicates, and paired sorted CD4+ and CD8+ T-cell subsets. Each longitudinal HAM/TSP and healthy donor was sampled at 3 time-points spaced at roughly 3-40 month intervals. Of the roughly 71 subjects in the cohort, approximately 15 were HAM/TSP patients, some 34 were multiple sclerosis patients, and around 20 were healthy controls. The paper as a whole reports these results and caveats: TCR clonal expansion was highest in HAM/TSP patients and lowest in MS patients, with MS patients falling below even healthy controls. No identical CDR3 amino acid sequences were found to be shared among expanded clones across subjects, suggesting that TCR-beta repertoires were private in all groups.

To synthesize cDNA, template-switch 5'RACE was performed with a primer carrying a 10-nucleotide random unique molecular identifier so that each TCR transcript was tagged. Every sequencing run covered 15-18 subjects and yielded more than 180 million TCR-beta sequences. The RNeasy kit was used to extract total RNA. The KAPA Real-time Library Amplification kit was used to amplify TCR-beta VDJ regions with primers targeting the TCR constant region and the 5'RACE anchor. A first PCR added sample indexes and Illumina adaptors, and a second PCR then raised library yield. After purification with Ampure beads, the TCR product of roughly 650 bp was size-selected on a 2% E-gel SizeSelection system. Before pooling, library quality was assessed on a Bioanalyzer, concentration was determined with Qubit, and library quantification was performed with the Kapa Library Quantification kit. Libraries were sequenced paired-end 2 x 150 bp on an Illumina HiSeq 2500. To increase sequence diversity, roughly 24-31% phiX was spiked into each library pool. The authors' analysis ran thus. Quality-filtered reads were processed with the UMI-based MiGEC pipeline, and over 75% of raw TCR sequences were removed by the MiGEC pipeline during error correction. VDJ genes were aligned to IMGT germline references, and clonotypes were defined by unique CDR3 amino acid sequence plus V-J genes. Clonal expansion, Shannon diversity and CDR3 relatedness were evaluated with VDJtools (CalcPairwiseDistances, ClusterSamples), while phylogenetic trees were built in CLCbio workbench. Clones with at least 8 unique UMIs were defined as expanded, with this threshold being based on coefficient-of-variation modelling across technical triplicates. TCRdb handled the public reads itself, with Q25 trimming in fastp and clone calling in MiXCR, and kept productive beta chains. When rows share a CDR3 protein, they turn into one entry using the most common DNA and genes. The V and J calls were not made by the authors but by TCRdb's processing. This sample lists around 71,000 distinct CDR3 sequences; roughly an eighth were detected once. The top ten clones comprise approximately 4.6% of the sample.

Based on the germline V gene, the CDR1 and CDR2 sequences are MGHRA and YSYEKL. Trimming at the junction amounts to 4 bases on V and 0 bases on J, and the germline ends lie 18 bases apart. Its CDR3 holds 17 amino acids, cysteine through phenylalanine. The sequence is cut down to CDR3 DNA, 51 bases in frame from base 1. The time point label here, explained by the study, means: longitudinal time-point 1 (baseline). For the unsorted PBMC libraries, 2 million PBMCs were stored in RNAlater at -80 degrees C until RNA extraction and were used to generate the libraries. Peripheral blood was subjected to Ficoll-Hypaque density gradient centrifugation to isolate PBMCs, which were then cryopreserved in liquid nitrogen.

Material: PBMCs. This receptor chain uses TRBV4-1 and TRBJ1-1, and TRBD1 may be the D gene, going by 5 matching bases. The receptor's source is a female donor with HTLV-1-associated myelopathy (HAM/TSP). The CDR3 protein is CASSRNRDGNLNTEAFF. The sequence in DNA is TGCGCCAGCAGCCGTAACCGGGACGGGAACTTGAACACTGAAGCTTTCTTT.